The subject of this entry is one TCR beta chain. As yet, its antigen is unknown. J lost 7 bases, V lost 4 bases, and 12 bases had no gene match. The CDR3 has 16 amino acids. The germline V gene has CDR1 MNHEY and CDR2 SVGAGI. Clones were read by immunoSEQ multiplex PCR, and TCRdb kept only the in-frame ones, dropping some. The top ten clones hold around 1.7% of a sample with 140,000 to 150,000 clones, more than 90% of them seen once. These data are taken from a study of T cell responses to AZD1222 COVID-19 vaccine. Study in general: Pooled together were second doses at about 4 or about 12 weeks. Findings and limits, study-wide: Two AZD1222 doses significantly raised spike-specific TCR breadth and depth over controls. No repertoire was sampled before or during the peak T cell response, only after it. The study found vaccine-associated CD4 TCRs spanning spike, dominant at 160-218 and 743-854.

The V call is TRBV6-5, the J call TRBJ1-1, with 10 positions matching TRBD1. Sequencing used peripheral blood, obtained on day 0 of AZD1222 vaccination. This clonotype was obtained from an adult in good health. The CDR3 loop is CASSSPGQGRWLEAFF. CDR3 DNA: TGTGCCAGCAGTTCTCCGGGACAGGGGCGGTGGCTTGAAGCTTTCTTT.